The 8 T cell receptor beta chains below all came from one sample that was sequenced in a study of blood T cell repertoires in COVID-19. Clones were sequenced by immunoSEQ multiplex PCR, and TCRdb holds only the in-frame ones, with some missing. The sample includes 150,000 to 200,000 clones, approximately 86% of them seen just once. Sequenced sample: peripheral blood. These receptors were obtained from a man aged 55 to 70 with acute or convalescent COVID-19.

The chain employs TRBV5-1 and TRBJ2-3; D remains ambiguous. Germline CDR1 SGHRS, CDR2 YFSETQ. The CDR3 is 14 amino acids. Trimming took off 0 bases at V and 6 bases at J, with 11 bases between the two ends. The CDR3 coding sequence is TGCGCCAGCAGCTTGGTCGCGAATACCGATACGCAGTATTTT. Its translation is CASSLVANTDTQYF.

The rearrangement links TRBV19 to TRBJ1-2; the D gene is possibly TRBD1 (6 bases). Germline V gene lookup returns CDR1 LNHDA and CDR2 SQIVND (reference sequence). CDR3 length: 15 amino acids. V was trimmed by 1 base and J by 2 bases, leaving 11 bases between them. The CDR3 DNA reads as TGTGCCAGTAGTATAGGGGACACGAAAAACTATGGCTACACCTTC. It is translated as CASSIGDTKNYGYTF. The full variable domain, rest sourced from reference TRBV19 and TRBJ1-2, is DGGITQSPKYLFRKEGQNVTLSCEQNLNHDAMYWYRQDPGQGLRLIYYSQIVNDFQKGDIAEGYSVSREKKESFPLTVTSAQKNPTAFYLCASSIGDTKNYGYTFGSGTRLTVV.

This clone was found once. The chain has TRBV2 and TRBJ1-2; 7 nucleotides match TRBD1. The CDR3 is 13 amino acids. CDR1 is SNHLY, CDR2 FYNNEI, per germline. V lost 5 bases, J lost 8 bases, and 8 bases stayed unmatched. CDR3 sequence reads: CASSRQGTSGYTF. The CDR3 DNA reads TGTGCCAGCAGTCGACAGGGAACTTCAGGCTACACCTTC.

The chain couples TRBV7-3 to TRBJ2-5; 7 bases line up with TRBD1. The CDR3 covers 14 residues. Germline CDR1 SGHTA, CDR2 FQGTGA. J lost 7 bases, V lost 1 base, and 6 bases had no gene match. The CDR3 is CASSLRQGTGTQYF. CDR3 sequence (DNA): TGTGCCAGCAGCTTAAGACAGGGTACTGGGACCCAGTACTTC.

This clone was found once. Other DNA sequences within the sample encode an identical CDR3. V gene TRBV5-1 combines with J gene TRBJ1-1; D gene uncertain. CDR3 length: 14 residues. Germline-derived CDR1 and CDR2 are SGHRS and YFSETQ. V lost 0 bases, J lost 1 base, and 7 bases lay in between. The CDR3 bases are TGCGCCAGCAGCTTGGTTGCAGAGAACACTGAAGCTTTCTTT. The encoded protein is CASSLVAENTEAFF.

The V gene is TRBV6-6, the J gene TRBJ1-5, with TRBD1 identical over 7 bases. The J segment lost 3 bases and the V segment lost 8 bases, leaving 7 bases of the junction unmatched. The germline gives CDR1 MNHNY, CDR2 SVGAGI (reference sequence). This CDR3 comprises 14 residues. CDR3 nucleotide sequence: TGTGCCAGCGGGGGACAGCAGATCAATCAGCCCCAGCATTTT. Residues: CASGGQQINQPQHF.

The rearrangement links TRBV11-2 to TRBJ1-2, with TRBD1 identical over 10 bases. The CDR3 runs to 15 residues. V trimming: 1 base; J trimming: 8 bases; junction bases outside the gene matches: 7. Germline CDR1 is SGHAT and CDR2 is FQNNGV. The CDR3 DNA is TGTGCCAGCAGCTTAGGGGCCGGGACAGGGGTCGGCTACACCTTC. Translated: CASSLGAGTGVGYTF.

This sequence joins TRBV6-2 or TRBV6-3 and TRBJ1-2, with D perhaps TRBD1 (5 bases). The V gene's germline CDR1 is MNHEY and CDR2 SVGEGT. V was pared by 5 bases and J by 4 bases, with 17 bases between. CDR3 length: 15 residues. The CDR3 sequence is CASSTPGHKGYGYTF. The CDR3 bases are TGTGCCAGCAGTACCCCAGGGCATAAGGGCTATGGCTACACCTTC.